This T cell receptor beta chain came from a study of regulatory T cells in long-lasting Graves disease. Looking at the study overall: Freshly diagnosed Graves' patients had used antithyroid drugs for under 3 months.

The time point here: newly diagnosed GD, antithyroid drugs for less than 3 months. Making the TCR library involved RNA that had been extracted from PBMCs. This clonotype occurred many times. Germline CDR1 reads LGHNT; CDR2 reads FRNRAP. CDR3 length: 16 amino acids. Trimming took 1 base from V and 2 from J, leaving 14 bases between them. The TCR beta library used iRepertoire HTBI primers with Arm-PCR amplification of CDR3. One entry per CDR3 protein results from TCRdb running MiXCR on the multiplex PCR reads. This table has 350,000 to 500,000 distinct CDR3 sequences, approximately 16% appearing once. These data also featured in a second study, about T cells in Graves' hyperthyroidism and ophthalmopathy. Per that paper: The model identified upcoming ophthalmopathy a median roughly 6.5 months ahead of onset.

The material was peripheral blood mononuclear cells (PBMCs), obtained at new diagnosis, from a patient treated with antithyroid drugs. The receptor was isolated from a woman aged 25 to 39 with Graves disease. The chain employs TRBV12-5 and TRBJ1-1; D is possibly TRBD1 (6 bases). The CDR3 DNA reads TGTGCTAGTGGTTTGGGGGGCGGGGGCGCAAACACTGAAGCTTTCTTT. Encoded protein: CASGLGGGGANTEAFF.